This note documents a single T cell receptor (beta chain) sequence. Methods used by the authors: Amplified reference gene primers provided the basis for estimating nucleated cell counts. TCRdb keeps only in-frame clones here, not all; method: immunoSEQ multiplex PCR. V, J and clone size are taken as reported in that table, and D and trimming were inferred from the DNA itself. This table holds roughly 300,000 clones, 87% found once. This entry is derived from a study of blood T cell repertoires in COVID-19. V lost 3 bases, J lost 0 bases, and 3 bases stayed unmatched. Looked up from germline, CDR1 is SGHRS and CDR2 is YFSETQ. The CDR3 runs 15 residues. Study members were between roughly 18 and 89 years old and lived in 20 to 25 US regions. Allocation to cohorts depended on clinical history reported by the participants.

Sequenced sample: PBMCs or T cells enriched from blood (not recorded which). The origin of this receptor is a woman aged 25-40 years who had recovered from COVID-19. The chain joins TRBV5-1 to TRBJ1-3; 7 bases align to TRBD1. CDR3 protein: CASSSDRFSGNTIYF. CDR3 DNA sequence: TGCGCCAGCAGCTCGGACAGGTTCTCTGGAAACACCATATATTTT.